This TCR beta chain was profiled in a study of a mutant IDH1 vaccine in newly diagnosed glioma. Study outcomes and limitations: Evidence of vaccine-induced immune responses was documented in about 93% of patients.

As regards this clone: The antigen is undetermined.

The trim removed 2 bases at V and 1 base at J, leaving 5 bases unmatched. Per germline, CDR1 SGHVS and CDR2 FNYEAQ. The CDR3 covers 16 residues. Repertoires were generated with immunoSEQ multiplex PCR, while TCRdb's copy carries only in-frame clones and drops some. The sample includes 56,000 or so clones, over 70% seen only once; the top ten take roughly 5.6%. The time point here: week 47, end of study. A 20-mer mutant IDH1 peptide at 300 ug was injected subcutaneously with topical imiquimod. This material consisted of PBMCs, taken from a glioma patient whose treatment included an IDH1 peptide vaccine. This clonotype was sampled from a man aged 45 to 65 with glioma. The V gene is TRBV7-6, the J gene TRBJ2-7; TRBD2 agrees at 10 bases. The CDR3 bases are TGTGCCAGCAGCTTAAGCGGGGGGGCCATATCCTACGAGCAGTACTTC. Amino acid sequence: CASSLSGGAISYEQYF.